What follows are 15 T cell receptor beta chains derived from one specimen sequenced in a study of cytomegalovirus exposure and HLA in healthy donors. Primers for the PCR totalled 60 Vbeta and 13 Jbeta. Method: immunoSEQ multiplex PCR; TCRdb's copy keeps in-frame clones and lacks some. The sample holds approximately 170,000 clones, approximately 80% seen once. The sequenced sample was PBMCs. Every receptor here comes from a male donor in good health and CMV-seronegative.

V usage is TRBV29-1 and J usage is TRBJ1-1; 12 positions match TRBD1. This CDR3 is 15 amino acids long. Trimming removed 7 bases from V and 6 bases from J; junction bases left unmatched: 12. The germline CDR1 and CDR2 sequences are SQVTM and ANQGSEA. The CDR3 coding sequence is TGCAGCGACGGGGGACAGGGGGCGCGGGTCCCTGAAGCTTTCTTT. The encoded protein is CSDGGQGARVPEAFF.

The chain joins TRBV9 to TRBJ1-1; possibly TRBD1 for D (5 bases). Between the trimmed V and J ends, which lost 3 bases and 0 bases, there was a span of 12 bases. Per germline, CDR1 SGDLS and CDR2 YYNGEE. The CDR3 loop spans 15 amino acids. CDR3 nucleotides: TGTGCCAGCAGCGGGACACAGCAAATGAACACTGAAGCTTTCTTT. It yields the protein CASSGTQQMNTEAFF.

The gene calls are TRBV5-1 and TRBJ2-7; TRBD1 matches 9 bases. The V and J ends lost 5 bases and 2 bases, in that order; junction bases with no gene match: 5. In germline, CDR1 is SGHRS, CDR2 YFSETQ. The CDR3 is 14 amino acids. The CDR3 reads CASRVGQGPYEQYF. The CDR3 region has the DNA TGCGCCAGCAGGGTAGGACAGGGGCCCTACGAGCAGTACTTC.

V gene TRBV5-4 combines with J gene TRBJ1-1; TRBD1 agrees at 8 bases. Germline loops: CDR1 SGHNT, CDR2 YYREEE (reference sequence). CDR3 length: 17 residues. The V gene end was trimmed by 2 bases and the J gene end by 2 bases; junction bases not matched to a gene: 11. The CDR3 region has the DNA TGTGCCAGCAGCTTCCGCAGGGGGCATAACCTAAACACTGAAGCTTTCTTT. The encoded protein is CASSFRRGHNLNTEAFF. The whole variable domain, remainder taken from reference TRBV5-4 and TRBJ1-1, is ETGVTQSPTHLIKTRGQQVTLRCSSQSGHNTVSWYQQALGQGPQFIFQYYREEENGRGNFPPRFSGLQFPNYSSELNVNALELDDSALYLCASSFRRGHNLNTEAFFGQGTRLTVV.

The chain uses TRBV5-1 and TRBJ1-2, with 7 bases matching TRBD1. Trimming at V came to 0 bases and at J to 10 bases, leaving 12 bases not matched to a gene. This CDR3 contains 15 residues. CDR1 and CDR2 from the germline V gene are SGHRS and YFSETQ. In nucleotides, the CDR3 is TGCGCCAGCAGCTTGGGGCCAGGACAGGCGTCGGACTACACCTTC. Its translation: CASSLGPGQASDYTF.

The CDR3 sequence is CASSLELGLAKNIQYF. In DNA form, the CDR3 reads TGCGCCAGCAGCTTGGAACTGGGGCTAGCCAAAAACATTCAGTACTTC. V is TRBV5-1 and J is TRBJ2-4; TRBD1 is a possible D gene (5 bases). The V end was cut by 0 bases, the J end by 0 bases, with 10 bases between. Germline V gives CDR1 SGHRS, CDR2 YFSETQ. The CDR3 has 16 residues.

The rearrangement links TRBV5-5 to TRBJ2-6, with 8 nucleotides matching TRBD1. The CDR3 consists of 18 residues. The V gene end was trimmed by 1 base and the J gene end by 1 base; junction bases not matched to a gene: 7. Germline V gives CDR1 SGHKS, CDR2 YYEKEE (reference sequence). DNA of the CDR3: TGTGCCAGCAGCTTGTTTGGGACAGGTGATTCTGGGGCCAACGTCCTGACTTTC. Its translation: CASSLFGTGDSGANVLTF.

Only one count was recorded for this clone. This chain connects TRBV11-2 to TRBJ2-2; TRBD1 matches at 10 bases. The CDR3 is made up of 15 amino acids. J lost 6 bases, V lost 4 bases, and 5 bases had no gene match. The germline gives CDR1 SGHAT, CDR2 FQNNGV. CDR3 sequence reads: CASSSDRGTPGELFF. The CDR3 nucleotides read TGTGCCAGCAGCTCGGACAGGGGGACTCCCGGGGAGCTGTTTTTT.

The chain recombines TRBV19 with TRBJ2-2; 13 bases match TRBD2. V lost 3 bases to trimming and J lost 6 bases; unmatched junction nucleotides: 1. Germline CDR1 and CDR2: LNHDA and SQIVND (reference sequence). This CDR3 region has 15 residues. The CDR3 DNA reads TGTGCCAGTAGTATGACTAGCGGGAGGTCCGGGGAGCTGTTTTTT. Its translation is CASSMTSGRSGELFF.

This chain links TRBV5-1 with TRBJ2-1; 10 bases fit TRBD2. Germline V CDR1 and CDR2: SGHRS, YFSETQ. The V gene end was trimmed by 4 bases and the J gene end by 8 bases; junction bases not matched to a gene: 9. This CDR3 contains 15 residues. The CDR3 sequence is CASSKEREGRDEQFF. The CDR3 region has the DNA TGCGCCAGCAGCAAAGAGCGGGAGGGCCGCGATGAGCAGTTCTTC.

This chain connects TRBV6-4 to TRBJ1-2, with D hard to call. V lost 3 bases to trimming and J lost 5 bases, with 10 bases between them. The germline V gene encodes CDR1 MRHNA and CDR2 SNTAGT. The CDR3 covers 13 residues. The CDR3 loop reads CASSEGGKYGYTF. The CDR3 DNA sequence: TGTGCCAGCAGTGAAGGCGGGAAATATGGCTACACCTTC.

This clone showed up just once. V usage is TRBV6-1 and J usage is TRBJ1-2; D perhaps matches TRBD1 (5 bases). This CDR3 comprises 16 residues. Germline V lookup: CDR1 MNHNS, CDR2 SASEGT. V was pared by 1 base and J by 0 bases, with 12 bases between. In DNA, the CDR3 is TGTGCCAGCAGTGAAGTTGGGGGGATCTCTAACTATGGCTACACCTTC. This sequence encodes CASSEVGGISNYGYTF.

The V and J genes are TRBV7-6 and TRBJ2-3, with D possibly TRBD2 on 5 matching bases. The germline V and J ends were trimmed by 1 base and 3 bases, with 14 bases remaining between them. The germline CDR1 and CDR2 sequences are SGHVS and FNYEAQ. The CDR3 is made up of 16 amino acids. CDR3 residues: CASSLGTQSRTDTQYF. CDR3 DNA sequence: TGTGCCAGCAGCTTAGGGACTCAAAGTCGAACAGATACGCAGTATTTT.

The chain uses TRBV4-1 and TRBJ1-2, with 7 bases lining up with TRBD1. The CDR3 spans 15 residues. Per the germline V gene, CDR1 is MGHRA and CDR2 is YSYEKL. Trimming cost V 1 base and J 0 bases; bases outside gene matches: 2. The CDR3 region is CASSQGGTANYGYTF. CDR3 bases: TGCGCCAGCAGCCAAGGGGGGACAGCTAACTATGGCTACACCTTC.

The CDR3 region has the DNA TGTGCCAGCAGTTTACGTTTTAGCGGCCTCCAAGAGACCCAGTACTTC. Residues: CASSLRFSGLQETQYF. The genes are TRBV27 and TRBJ2-5, with D possibly TRBD2 on 6 matching bases. Germline V gene sequence: CDR1 MNHEY, CDR2 SMNVEV (reference sequence). This CDR3 region has 16 residues. Trimming stripped 2 bases from V and 1 base from J, with 14 bases between.